This T cell receptor (beta chain) was profiled in a study of shared clonotypes between healthy human individuals (dated by TCRdb to between 2020 and 2021). Study-wide context: The cohort included a few men and two women between 18 and 49 years of age. For each donor, CD4 naive and CD4 memory were each run on three plates, CD8 naive on two plates, and CD8 memory on one plate. The study deeply sequenced blood TCR repertoires of about five healthy adults to estimate repertoire size and the extent of clonotype sharing between individuals. Libraries were prepared and TCR repertoires were sequenced by different laboratories using diverse techniques, in order to increase sequencing depth and limit assay-specific biases. Each donor's leukapheresis produced roughly between about 0.85 and 10 billion PBMCs.

CDR1 SGHVS and CDR2 FQNEAQ are derived from the germline V gene. Measured from the cysteine to the phenylalanine, the CDR3 is 16 residues long. Left in the record is the CDR3 DNA by itself, 48 bases read in frame from the first base. Relative to germline, V is 5 bases shorter and J is 2 bases shorter, with 19 bases between their ends. Using the deep immunoSEQ assay, multiplex PCR amplified TCR CDR3 regions from genomic DNA. Extracted genomic DNA from each cell subset was distributed evenly across all wells of several immunoSEQ 96-well plates, and each plate was treated as a replicate. Each replicate PCR for sorted subsets received approximately 220 ng genomic DNA, equal to roughly 30,000 T cell genomes. Purified libraries were quantified with a Qubit 3.0 fluorometer, sized on a Bioanalyzer 2100, and re-quantified with the KAPA Library Quantification kit. Each immunoSEQ 96-well plate was sequenced on its own single-read 150-cycle Illumina NextSeq 550 flow cell. In the paper's pipeline: Because the immunoSEQ output included only junctional sequences and no quality scores, the filtering could not be the same as the filtering used for full-length reads. To assign V/J genes and CDR3, sequences were annotated against IMGT germline references using PyIR, a Python wrapper for IgBLAST v1.9. Reads with weak V/J assignments (E-value above 1e-6), missing CDR3, stop codons, out-of-frame junctions, or ambiguous translated residues were removed. V3J clonotypes were defined by identical inferred V gene, J gene, and CDR3 amino acid sequence. To compute the percentage overlap between repertoires, the number of shared unique clonotypes was divided by the size of the smaller repertoire. RTK rarefaction, the Chao1 estimator, and Recon v2.1 estimates of unobserved clonotypes were used to assess repertoire richness. OLGA was used to compute generation probabilities for all TCRbeta clonotypes that the gDNA method yielded from a handful of donors. TCRdb obtained this table from immuneACCESS and retained in-frame rearrangements with V and J assigned. These tables miss some clones; where compared with another copy, unresolved V genes account for less than half of the shortfall, and the remainder is unexplained. V and J calls and clone size follow that table, whereas D and trimming were derived from the DNA. The sample records roughly 1,000,000 clones, approximately 80% of which are singletons. The ten largest make up about 0.52% of the sample.

The donors were healthy, HIV-negative adults who had no recently reported acute infections or vaccinations. All donors were Caucasian adults living in Nashville, Tennessee, USA. CD4+ T cells were enriched through magnetic negative selection, after which naive cells were positively selected on CD45RA and the remaining negative fraction served as the memory subset. Blood was collected by leukapheresis, and PBMCs were isolated by Ficoll-Histopaque density gradient centrifugation and then cryopreserved in liquid nitrogen vapor phase. Analytical flow cytometry was used to check the purity and quantity of every magnetically sorted T cell population. Genomic DNA was isolated from each sorted fraction and quantified by UV absorbance on a Nanodrop 2000c. Results and caveats for the whole study, not just this receptor: Even with the large sequencing depth, rarefaction of the sorted-subset datasets indicated that sequencing was incomplete. Sharing across four donors was observed for approximately 5% of naive CD4, around 3.5% of naive CD8, 2% to 2.5% of memory CD4, and less than 0.45% of memory CD8 clonotypes. Because the study included only a small number of donors, the genetic and exposure-history diversity represented was limited. Compared with non-shared clonotypes, the clonotypes found in all four sorted-subset donors had higher generation probabilities. Sampling was restricted to blood, and TCR repertoires in tissues likely differ from the TCR repertoires found in blood. Pairwise subsampling indicated that sequencing depth was expected to affect the degree of clonotype sharing among donors. Naive subsets generally had larger estimated clonotype richness than memory subsets.

A remark on this clone: Its antigen is still unknown. Base qualities are not at hand, and no much larger clone is one base apart.

The rearranged segments are TRBV7-8 and TRBJ2-7; no D gene can be assigned with confidence. The origin of this receptor is a man between 18 and 35 years old in good health. Some clones in this sample may be carry-over from other donors' samples. The specimen sequenced was memory CD4+ T cells from PBMCs. The intended sense of this specimen's cell subset or site label: CD45RA-negative fraction. The CDR3 sequence is CASSPTQIPLAYEQYF. The DNA sequence is given as TGTGCCAGCAGCCCGACCCAGATACCTTTGGCCTACGAGCAGTACTTC.